A selection of T cell receptor beta chains follows, all from one sample in a study of molecular identifiers for immune sequencing clone quantification. One entry per CDR3 protein results from TCRdb running MiXCR on the PCR reads. The data hold about 68,000 distinct CDR3 sequences, with 15% to 20% observed a single time. Sequencing was done on a sample of naive CD8+ T cells from blood, with Jurkat cell RNA spiked in. The receptors stem from a human donor in good health. Some libraries in this study had Jurkat cell RNA spiked in. The conserved cysteine and the conserved F or W are not part of the CDR3 here.

>TRBV19|13
ASSIEAASSYEQY
>TRBV11-2|13
ASSLGAGGLDEQY
>TRBV2|12
AIGLAETSYEQY
>TRBV29-1|11
SVRTGNTGELF
>TRBV7-9|14
ASSISTSGSTDTQY
>TRBV14|12
ASSQRSIQETQY
>TRBV12-3/TRBV12-4|11
ASSLGGWNEQF
>TRBV7-8|14
ASSPPGLAEAETQY
>TRBV10-3|11
AGAGSTSYEQY
>TRBV2|13
ASSVGAGDADTQY